A single sample is the source of the 9 T cell receptor beta chains below, sequenced in a study of cytomegalovirus exposure and HLA in healthy donors. PCR was performed using 60 Vbeta and 13 Jbeta primers. Clones were read by immunoSEQ multiplex PCR, and TCRdb kept only the in-frame ones, dropping some. The sample lists more than 100,000 clones; around 86% were seen once. Sequencing was carried out using PBMCs. The receptors were sampled from a woman aged 45-65 years in good health and CMV-seropositive.

The chain joins TRBV7-2 to TRBJ2-2, with TRBD2 matching over 10 bases. Germline values: CDR1 SGHTA, CDR2 FQGNSA. There are 17 residues in the CDR3. Losses at the gene ends were 3 bases for V and 2 bases for J; bases not matched to a gene: 6. CDR3 in amino acids: CASSFSSGGPNTGELFF. CDR3 sequence (DNA): TGTGCCAGCAGCTTCTCTAGCGGGGGCCCAAACACCGGGGAGCTGTTTTTT.

This rearrangement joins TRBV7-9 to TRBJ1-1; TRBD1 is a possible D gene (5 bases). V lost 2 bases, J lost 7 bases, and 23 bases lay in between. The CDR3 is made up of 17 amino acids. From germline, CDR1 is SEHNR and CDR2 FQNEAQ (reference sequence). The CDR3 region is CASSLNDSPWGKGEAFF. CDR3 bases: TGTGCCAGCAGCTTAAATGACAGCCCTTGGGGTAAGGGTGAAGCTTTCTTT.

The J gene is TRBJ2-7, the V gene TRBV21-1; TRBD2 is taken as the D call from the table, unchecked against the DNA. TRBV21-1 is assigned pseudogene status. This CDR3 spans 18 amino acids. The DNA of the CDR3 is TGTGCCAGCAGCAAAGCGGGTGTAGGGTCGGGAGGGCCGCGCGAGCAGTACTTC. Amino acid sequence: CASSKAGVGSGGPREQYF.

V gene TRBV6-6 combines with J gene TRBJ2-1, with D possibly TRBD2 on 6 matching bases. This CDR3 has 12 amino acids. V was cut by 6 bases and J by 5 bases, with 8 bases left in between. The germline V gene has CDR1 MNHNY and CDR2 SVGAGI (reference sequence). The CDR3 sequence: CASRRLDNEQFF. DNA for the CDR3: TGTGCCAGCAGAAGACTAGACAATGAGCAGTTCTTC.

The V call is TRBV2, the J call TRBJ2-5; 8 nucleotides agree with TRBD2. From germline, CDR1 is SNHLY and CDR2 FYNNEI. V lost 5 bases and J lost 11; bases outside the gene matches: 13. The CDR3 sequence is 14 residues long. The DNA for the CDR3 is TGTGCCAGCAGTATCGACGCGGGAGGTAGGGAGCAGTACTTC. This encodes CASSIDAGGREQYF.

The chain recombines TRBV11-1 with TRBJ1-4; 10 nucleotides align to TRBD1. CDR1 and CDR2 from the germline V gene are SGHAT and FQDESV (reference sequence). The CDR3 consists of 15 residues. V was clipped by 4 bases and J by 9 bases; unmatched bases: 8. Here the CDR3 DNA reads TGTGCCAGCAGCTCTCCCGCGGACAGGGGGAAAAAACTGTTTTTT. Translating it yields CASSSPADRGKKLFF.

J is TRBJ2-2 and V is TRBV5-1; the D is unclear. The CDR3 runs 14 residues. Germline-derived CDR1 and CDR2 are SGHRS and YFSETQ. The V end lost 4 bases, the J end lost 5 bases, and 12 bases lay between the germline ends. The CDR3 reads CASSRTTQTGELFF. CDR3 DNA sequence: TGCGCCAGCAGCCGAACCACACAGACCGGGGAGCTGTTTTTT.

CDR3 DNA sequence: TGCGCCAGCAGGGACTACATCACAGATACGCAGTATTTT. It specifies CASRDYITDTQYF. The chain carries TRBV5-1 and TRBJ2-3, with D possibly matching TRBD2 (6 bases). Germline CDR1 reads SGHRS; CDR2 reads YFSETQ. Trimming took off 5 bases at V and 2 bases at J, with 9 bases between the two ends. This CDR3 spans 13 amino acids.

The gene calls are TRBV6-6 and TRBJ1-4; D is unresolved. The CDR3 covers 15 residues. The V gene lost 5 bases and the J gene lost 7 bases, with 17 bases spanning the gap. Per germline, CDR1 MNHNY and CDR2 SVGAGI (reference sequence). The CDR3 reads CASSPHQVEIEKLFF. CDR3 nucleotide sequence: TGTGCCAGCAGTCCTCATCAGGTCGAGATTGAAAAACTGTTTTTT.